The clone carrying this T cell receptor beta chain was counted at least ten times. Its antigen is not known. This sample stems from a study of CD8 T cells in ankylosing spondylitis. Study conclusions and caveats: Reported data indicate significant enrichment of disease-linked clones within matched ankylosing spondylitis synovial fluid. Blood of patients with ankylosing spondylitis appeared to be characterized by a TCR beta motif of roughly eight highly homologous variants.

Using quantitative 5'-RACE with molecular barcodes, the authors made TCR beta libraries. TCRdb ran MiXCR on the 5' RACE reads and lists one entry per CDR3 protein. The sample includes 700,000 to 850,000 distinct CDR3 sequences, 12% of them seen just once. Germline V gene sequence: CDR1 SQVTM, CDR2 ANQGSEA. The CDR3 extends over 14 amino acids. Trimming stripped 6 bases from V and 1 base from J, with 15 bases between. The sample consisted of blood, either unsorted or a sorted T cell fraction (not recorded which). The sequence was obtained from a male donor with ankylosing spondylitis. V and J are TRBV29-1 and TRBJ1-1, with a tentative D call TRBD1 (5 bases). In nucleotides, the CDR3 is TGCAGCGTCCGCGCCAGGACAAGGAACACTGAAGCTTTCTTT. Translation: CSVRARTRNTEAFF.